This TCR beta chain was identified in a study of cytomegalovirus exposure and HLA in healthy donors. V was shortened by 4 bases and J by 5 bases, with 17 bases between the two germline ends. The CDR3 is 15 amino acids. CDR1 is KGHSY and CDR2 is FQNENV in the germline V gene. This PCR relied on a set of 60 Vbeta primers and 13 Jbeta primers. Using immunoSEQ multiplex PCR, the repertoire was profiled, and TCRdb retains in-frame clones only, with some absent. The sample consists of 60,000 to 65,000 clones, about 72% of them appearing once. This rearrangement joins TRBV16 to TRBJ2-5; a possible D gene is TRBD2 (6 bases). The sequence was obtained from a man aged 45-65 years in good health and CMV-seropositive. The sequenced sample was PBMCs. In DNA, the CDR3 is TGTGCCAGCAGCCGGACTGCGGGGACTGAGGAGACCCAGTACTTC. This codes for CASSRTAGTEETQYF.